The next 13 T cell receptor beta chains were all read from a single sample in a study of shared clonotypes between healthy human individuals. The data were produced by immunoSEQ multiplex PCR, yet TCRdb's version contains in-frame clones alone and is incomplete. The data contain about 710,000 clones, over 60% of them singletons. Sequencing was carried out using memory CD4+ T cells sorted from blood. Subset specified: CD45RA-negative fraction. The source is a woman in her 30s in good health.

This clone appeared once. The V gene is TRBV4-2, the J gene TRBJ1-3, with 9 bases lining up with TRBD1. Germline V gives CDR1 LGHNA, CDR2 YNFKEQ. The V and J ends lost 2 bases and 2 bases, in that order; junction bases with no gene match: 10. The CDR3 has 18 residues. The chain's CDR3 is CASSQYATGTGTGNTIYF. The CDR3 nucleotides read TGTGCCAGCAGCCAATATGCAACCGGGACAGGGACTGGAAACACCATATATTTT.

The rearrangement joins TRBV5-1 to TRBJ2-7; possibly TRBD1 for D (5 bases). CDR1 is SGHRS and CDR2 is YFSETQ in the germline V gene. V dropped 4 bases and J dropped 3 bases, with 20 bases sitting between them. This CDR3 region has 16 residues. The CDR3: CASSTPGARSLYEQYF. The CDR3 DNA sequence: TGCGCCAGCAGCACGCCTGGGGCTAGATCTCTCTACGAGCAGTACTTC.

This clone has just a few counts. The V call is TRBV7-2, the J call TRBJ1-2, with TRBD1 as a possible D gene (6 bases). V was cut by 5 bases and J by 10 bases, with 14 bases left in between. CDR3 length: 12 residues. Germline V gene data show CDR1 as SGHTA and CDR2 as FQGNSA. The CDR3 coding sequence is TGTGCCAGCAGCACCTACAGGGAGGACTACACCTTC. This gives the protein CASSTYREDYTF.

This clone was seen once. The CDR3 protein is CASASGTVNTGELFF. The CDR3 DNA reads as TGTGCCAGCGCCTCCGGGACAGTGAACACCGGGGAGCTGTTTTTT. The chain links TRBV28 to TRBJ2-2, with TRBD1 matching over 7 bases. The germline gives CDR1 MDHEN, CDR2 SYDVKM. V was pared by 8 bases and J by 1 base, with 7 bases of the junction left unmatched. The CDR3 is 15 residues long.

This sequence joins TRBV6-1 and TRBJ2-5; 10 nucleotides line up with TRBD1. The CDR3 runs to 14 residues. V trimming: 5 bases; J trimming: 5 bases; junction bases outside the gene matches: 5. Germline-derived CDR1 and CDR2 are MNHNS and SASEGT. DNA for the CDR3: TGTGCCAGCAGTAAGACAGGGGGCACGGAGACCCAGTACTTC. Translated: CASSKTGGTETQYF.

The rearrangement joins TRBV6-5 to TRBJ1-2, with no clear D. The V end was cut by 8 bases, the J end by 5 bases, with 15 bases between. The CDR3 sequence is 13 residues long. The germline V gene has CDR1 MNHEY and CDR2 SVGAGI. DNA of the CDR3: TGTGCCAGCCTTGGCCCTCCCTCATATGGCTACACCTTC. Residues: CASLGPPSYGYTF.

Note on this clone: Being one base from a much bigger clone, this may be a read error. CDR3 nucleotides: TGCAGTGCTAGTGGGGAGCCCCAGCATTTT. This codes for CSASGEPQHF. The genes are TRBV20-1 and TRBJ1-5; D unresolved. The CDR3 has 10 amino acids. Germline V lookup: CDR1 DFQATT, CDR2 SNEGSKA (reference sequence). The V end lost 3 bases, the J end lost 8 bases, and 5 bases lay between the germline ends.

The gene calls are TRBV27 and TRBJ2-7; TRBD1 matches at 9 bases. Germline CDR1 and CDR2: MNHEY and SMNVEV (reference sequence). Trimming took 1 base from V and 4 from J; bases not matched to a gene: 17. CDR3 length: 19 residues. CDR3 loop: CASSLYPPGTGTGKYEQYF. The CDR3 nucleotides are TGTGCCAGCAGTTTATACCCCCCCGGAACCGGGACAGGGAAATACGAGCAGTACTTC.

The chain has TRBV11-2 and TRBJ2-7; no definite D call. Deletions cut 5 bases from V and 6 bases from J, with 20 bases between. The CDR3 is 15 residues long. Germline lookup yields CDR1 SGHAT and CDR2 FQNNGV. The DNA of the CDR3 is TGTGCCAGCAGCCCAAGGTGGTCGGACGCCTCCGAGCAGTACTTC. Its protein product is CASSPRWSDASEQYF.

This clone appeared a single time. CDR3: CASSSAGQTSDSNEKLFF. CDR3 sequence (DNA): TGTGCCAGCAGTTCCGCCGGACAGACCTCTGATTCGAATGAAAAACTGTTTTTT. V is TRBV28 and J is TRBJ1-4; weak D call: TRBD1 (6 bases). V gave up 4 bases and J gave up 5 bases, with 23 bases separating them. The length of the CDR3 is 18 residues. Germline V gene lookup returns CDR1 MDHEN and CDR2 SYDVKM. The full variable domain, completed using reference TRBV28 and TRBJ1-4, is DVKVTQSSRYLVKRTGEKVFLECVQDMDHENMFWYRQDPGLGLRLIYFSYDVKMKEKGDIPEGYSVSREKKERFSLILESASTNQTSMYLCASSSAGQTSDSNEKLFFGSGTQLSVL.

The rearrangement uses TRBV7-9 and TRBJ2-7, with TRBD1 as a possible D gene (6 bases). Per germline, CDR1 SEHNR and CDR2 FQNEAQ (reference sequence). Trimming took 5 bases from V and 1 from J, leaving 12 bases between them. This CDR3 is 14 amino acids long. DNA of the CDR3: TGTGCCAGCAGCCCCCCCGACAGGTCCTACGAGCAGTACTTC. This sequence encodes CASSPPDRSYEQYF.

For this clone: At the DNA level, this CDR3 is encoded by other sequences in the same sample as well. The chain uses TRBV30 and TRBJ2-3, with 7 bases lining up with TRBD2. Per the germline V gene, CDR1 is GTSNPN and CDR2 is SVGIG (reference sequence). The CDR3 runs to 13 residues. J was trimmed by 5 bases and V by 0 bases; bases with no gene match: 2. DNA for the CDR3: TGTGCCTGGAGTGTTGGGGGGGGAGATACGCAGTATTTT. Its protein product is CAWSVGGGDTQYF.

The chain recombines TRBV6-1 with TRBJ2-1, with 10 bases that match TRBD1. Germline CDR1 is MNHNS and CDR2 is SASEGT. After removal of 8 bases from V and 8 bases from J, the junction contained 6 bases not matched to a gene. This CDR3 is 13 amino acids long. The CDR3 DNA sequence: TGTGCCAGCCACCGGGACAGGGGTTATGAGCAGTTCTTC. Protein product: CASHRDRGYEQFF.